One and the same sample provided the 6 T cell receptor beta chains below, sequenced in a study of post-analysis software for immune sequencing data. Study-wide results and limits: A handful of TRBV segments (TRBV5-6, TRBV5-1 and TRBV20-1 among them) occurred more frequently in patients than in controls.

Prepared libraries of TCR beta cDNA carried unique molecular identifiers. TCRdb independently ran MiXCR on the PCR reads; one entry per CDR3 protein. The sample lists roughly 800,000 distinct CDR3 sequences, 25% to 30% occurring once. No antigen has been assigned to these receptors. Sequenced: blood. The receptor source for this set is a girl between 10 and 17 years old with multiple sclerosis.

This clonotype was found once. The chain recombines TRBV29-1 with TRBJ2-1, with 8 bases fitting TRBD1. Trimming took 2 bases from V and 8 from J; bases not matched to a gene: 14. CDR3 size: 16 residues. Germline CDR1 reads SQVTM; CDR2 reads ANQGSEA. CDR3 residues: CSVEIEDRGRKDEQFF. CDR3 DNA: TGCAGCGTTGAAATCGAAGACAGGGGTAGGAAAGATGAGCAGTTCTTC.

The rearrangement uses TRBV9 and TRBJ1-4; D unclear. From germline, CDR1 is SGDLS and CDR2 YYNGEE. The CDR3 consists of 13 residues. Trimming shortened V by 3 bases and J by 3 bases, and 6 bases separated the two germline ends. The CDR3 here is CASSAASNEKLFF. CDR3 bases: TGTGCCAGCAGCGCCGCTTCTAATGAAAAACTGTTTTTT.

The rearrangement uses TRBV9 and TRBJ1-2; a weak D match, TRBD1 (5 bases). In germline, CDR1 is SGDLS, CDR2 YYNGEE. This CDR3 region has 18 residues. V was pared by 0 bases and J by 3 bases, with 21 bases between. CDR3 DNA sequence: TGTGCCAGCAGCGTAGGCGTGGGGGAGCCCGGGCGAGACTATGGCTACACCTTC. Encoded protein: CASSVGVGEPGRDYGYTF.

This clonotype has more than one count but fewer than ten. The chain joins TRBV27 to TRBJ2-3; 8 positions agree with TRBD2. V gave up 1 base and J gave up 0 bases; unmatched junction bases: 18. The CDR3 loop spans 21 amino acids. The germline gives CDR1 MNHEY, CDR2 SMNVEV (reference sequence). In DNA, the CDR3 is TGTGCCAGCAGTTTATTCGGGGGGGGCTCGAGTGAGTGGAGGAGCACAGATACGCAGTATTTT. It encodes CASSLFGGGSSEWRSTDTQYF.

This clonotype was observed a handful of times. This chain joins TRBV5-1 and TRBJ1-2, with TRBD1 as a possible D gene (6 bases). The CDR3 has 15 residues. CDR1 is SGHRS, CDR2 YFSETQ, per germline. Trimming stripped 4 bases from V and 5 bases from J, with 18 bases between. CDR3 in amino acids: CASSPGGGGGYGYTF. The CDR3 DNA reads TGCGCCAGCAGCCCGGGAGGAGGGGGAGGATATGGCTACACCTTC.

This clonotype was detected only a few times. V gene TRBV12-3 or TRBV12-4 combines with J gene TRBJ2-1; TRBD2 aligns across 7 bases. After removal of 5 bases from V and 6 bases from J, the junction contained 4 bases not matched to a gene. The CDR3 has 13 amino acids. The CDR3 coding sequence is TGTGCCAGCAGTCTGACTAGCCCCAATGAGCAGTTCTTC. Protein: CASSLTSPNEQFF.